The 4 T cell receptor beta chains below all came from one sample that was sequenced in a study of blood T cell repertoires in COVID-19. Assay: immunoSEQ multiplex PCR; the TCRdb copy retains only in-frame clones and omits some. The sample gives around 140,000 clones, 88% of which show up once; approximately 2.4% is in the top ten. The specimen sequenced was peripheral blood. The source of these receptors is a human donor with COVID-19, enrolled during active disease. The donor label of this sample is uncertain.

CDR3 residues: CASSIDRNEQYF. For the CDR3, the DNA is TGTGCCAGCAGCATCGACAGGAACGAGCAGTACTTC. This chain links TRBV7-9 with TRBJ2-7; D might be TRBD1 (6 bases). CDR1 and CDR2 (germline): SEHNR, FQNEAQ (reference sequence). V was clipped by 5 bases and J by 5 bases, with 10 bases between them. The CDR3 has 12 amino acids.

The J gene is TRBJ1-6, the V gene TRBV19; 10 bases match TRBD1. V was clipped by 5 bases and J by 9 bases; unmatched bases: 4. The CDR3 is 14 residues long. CDR1 and CDR2 (germline): LNHDA, SQIVND (reference sequence). The CDR3 DNA sequence: TGTGCCAGTAGTGACCGGGACAGGGGTTCACCCCTCCACTTT. This translates into CASSDRDRGSPLHF.

This sequence joins TRBV6-5 and TRBJ2-1; perhaps TRBD2 as D (6 bases). The V and J ends lost 2 bases and 2 bases respectively, with 7 bases between them. Germline V gives CDR1 MNHEY, CDR2 SVGAGI. The CDR3 length is 14 residues. DNA for the CDR3: TGTGCCAGCAGTTACCGGGAGACCTACAATGAGCAGTTCTTC. It encodes CASSYRETYNEQFF.

The chain is built from TRBV12-3 or TRBV12-4 and TRBJ2-4; no reliable D call. The length of the CDR3 is 13 residues. With 6 bases removed from V and 8 bases from J, the gap between germline ends came to 14 bases. This chain's CDR3 is CASRLSTEDIQYF. The DNA of the CDR3 is TGTGCCAGCAGACTCTCCACCGAGGACATTCAGTACTTC.